This is a list of T cell receptor beta chains from one sample in a study of T-cell reconstitution after alpha-beta-depleted transplantation in children. TCRdb ran MiXCR on the PCR reads and lists one entry per CDR3 protein. The sample has a few hundred thousand distinct CDR3 sequences; over 10% are singletons. This material consisted of PBMCs, mostly from graft donor cells, taken 360 days after TCRalphabeta/CD19-depleted stem cell transplant. The source of these receptors is a male patient younger than 18 who had a stem cell transplant for acute myeloid leukemia, so the T cells may come from the graft donor. CDR3s leave out the opening cysteine and the closing phenylalanine or tryptophan. The order of the fields is D gene, V gene, CDR3 protein. D genes are given only for firm matches.

d_call: .; v_call: TRBV20-1; cdr3_aa: SARDHGDTQY
d_call: .; v_call: TRBV12-3/TRBV12-4; cdr3_aa: ASRQKGIDTEAF
d_call: .; v_call: TRBV29-1; cdr3_aa: SVAGRRDGSETQY
d_call: TRBD2; v_call: TRBV11-2; cdr3_aa: ASSLTSYHEQY
d_call: .; v_call: TRBV28; cdr3_aa: ASSFQAYEQY
d_call: .; v_call: TRBV4-3; cdr3_aa: ASSQGTSTDTQY
d_call: TRBD2; v_call: TRBV29-1; cdr3_aa: SVGGSYRDEQF
d_call: TRBD1; v_call: TRBV29-1; cdr3_aa: SVQGAGANVLT
d_call: TRBD2; v_call: TRBV4-2; cdr3_aa: ASSFRGVRIYNEQF
d_call: .; v_call: TRBV7-9; cdr3_aa: ASSPSGGRQY
d_call: .; v_call: TRBV7-2; cdr3_aa: ASRHKGTNTGELF
d_call: .; v_call: TRBV29-1; cdr3_aa: SVEDLGTVNTEAF
d_call: .; v_call: TRBV12-3/TRBV12-4; cdr3_aa: ASRKGGDQPQH
d_call: TRBD2; v_call: TRBV9; cdr3_aa: ASSVGGGTPQY
d_call: TRBD1; v_call: TRBV27; cdr3_aa: ATGTGGYTQY
d_call: TRBD2; v_call: TRBV5-1; cdr3_aa: ASSPRLAGLYEQY
d_call: .; v_call: TRBV12-3/TRBV12-4; cdr3_aa: ASRHLGGGRQSTYNEQF
d_call: .; v_call: TRBV20-1; cdr3_aa: SARGRPITGELF
d_call: .; v_call: TRBV27; cdr3_aa: ASSLESHPAISGEQF
d_call: .; v_call: TRBV20-1; cdr3_aa: SARNRYEQY
d_call: .; v_call: TRBV12-3/TRBV12-4; cdr3_aa: ASSFGRARQPQH
d_call: TRBD2; v_call: TRBV7-2; cdr3_aa: ASSLAGPGLAGTGELF
d_call: TRBD2; v_call: TRBV7-2; cdr3_aa: ASSLVISGRRNEQF
d_call: TRBD1; v_call: TRBV5-4; cdr3_aa: ASSLTGGLGETQY
d_call: TRBD1; v_call: TRBV29-1; cdr3_aa: SVGGTGVFYGYT
d_call: .; v_call: TRBV7-8; cdr3_aa: ASSLGGSASYNEQF
d_call: TRBD2; v_call: TRBV5-1; cdr3_aa: ASSLIAGGPPEQF
d_call: TRBD1; v_call: TRBV20-1; cdr3_aa: SAMFPGQASYEQY
d_call: TRBD1; v_call: TRBV12-3/TRBV12-4; cdr3_aa: ASSLLDRGNTGELF
d_call: TRBD2; v_call: TRBV15; cdr3_aa: ATSGRLAESSYNEQF
d_call: .; v_call: TRBV29-1; cdr3_aa: SAREQIETQY
d_call: TRBD2; v_call: TRBV19; cdr3_aa: ASSVTSGPTYEQY
d_call: TRBD2; v_call: TRBV12-3/TRBV12-4; cdr3_aa: ASNVPGGLYGELF
d_call: .; v_call: TRBV6-2/TRBV6-3; cdr3_aa: ASSSPAGPNQPQH
d_call: .; v_call: TRBV20-1; cdr3_aa: SAPTETPNYEQY
d_call: TRBD1; v_call: TRBV18; cdr3_aa: ASSPRGPVFNTGELF
d_call: .; v_call: TRBV21-1; cdr3_aa: ASSKVGRQVGPNTEAF
d_call: TRBD1; v_call: TRBV27; cdr3_aa: ASRANRGAGHSPLH
d_call: TRBD1; v_call: TRBV7-9; cdr3_aa: ASIVPGQGYNEQF
d_call: .; v_call: TRBV28; cdr3_aa: ASSLFRDSDTDTQY
d_call: TRBD1; v_call: TRBV6-1; cdr3_aa: ASSGTGANTGELF
d_call: TRBD1; v_call: TRBV6-2/TRBV6-3; cdr3_aa: ASSDMGQIQNTEAF
d_call: TRBD1; v_call: TRBV29-1; cdr3_aa: SVEDRQGSSRHNEQF
d_call: TRBD2; v_call: TRBV7-2; cdr3_aa: ASSSGGTYEQY
d_call: TRBD2; v_call: TRBV7-2; cdr3_aa: ASSLRLAGALPYEQY
d_call: .; v_call: TRBV12-3/TRBV12-4; cdr3_aa: ASIPMRDPSIDEQF
d_call: .; v_call: TRBV6-6; cdr3_aa: ASSYTSSYEQY